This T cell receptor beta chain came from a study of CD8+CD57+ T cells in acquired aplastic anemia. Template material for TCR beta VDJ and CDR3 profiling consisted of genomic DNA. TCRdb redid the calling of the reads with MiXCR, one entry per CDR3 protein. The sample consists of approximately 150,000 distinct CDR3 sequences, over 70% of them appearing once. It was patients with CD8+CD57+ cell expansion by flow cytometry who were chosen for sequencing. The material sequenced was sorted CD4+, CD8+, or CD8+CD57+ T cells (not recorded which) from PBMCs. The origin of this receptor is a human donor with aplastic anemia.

The CDR3 loop reads CASSLNPGATYEQYF. The CDR3 bases are TGTGCCAGCAGCTTAAATCCGGGGGCAACCTACGAGCAGTACTTC. V gene TRBV7-3 combines with J gene TRBJ2-7; the D call may be TRBD1 or TRBD2 (6 bases each). Trimming shortened V by 1 base and J by 2 bases, and 12 bases separated the two germline ends. Germline V lookup: CDR1 SGHTA, CDR2 FQGTGA. CDR3 length: 15 amino acids.